A selection of T cell receptor beta chains follows, all from one sample in a study of human T cells and chemical hapten exposure. TCRdb analysed the RACE reads with MiXCR anew, one entry per CDR3 protein. The sample contains about 120,000 distinct CDR3 sequences, roughly 13% of which appear only once. This material consisted of whole blood, taken in connection with sensitization to the hapten diphenylcyclopropenone (DPC). The receptors come from a man younger than 30 with alopecia areata. Some clones in this sample may be carry-over from other donors' samples. CDR3s include the opening cysteine and the closing phenylalanine or tryptophan. A D gene is named only where the DNA matches it firmly. Only part of the rows carry a size: once, few, many, or a class if the clone is expanded.

clone size	D gene	V gene	J gene	CDR3 DNA	CDR3 protein
many	.	TRBV18	TRBJ2-3	TGTGCCAGCTCACCACAGGGTGGCACAGATACGCAGTATTTT	CASSPQGGTDTQYF
few	.	TRBV6-2/TRBV6-3	TRBJ2-1	TGTGCCAGCAGTTACATGGGTATCTCCTACAATGAGCAGTTCTTC	CASSYMGISYNEQFF
.	.	TRBV28	TRBJ2-3	TGTGCCAGCAGTTTCGGAGGAAGGAGCACAGATACGCAGTATTTT	CASSFGGRSTDTQYF
.	.	TRBV6-5	TRBJ1-1	TGTGCCAGCACCACACGCTCCGGGCGAAGGGTGAACACTGAAGCTTTCTTT	CASTTRSGRRVNTEAFF
.	.	TRBV14	TRBJ1-6	TGTGCCAGCAGCCAACTCCCACCACCGGGTACCCATTCACCCCTCCACTTT	CASSQLPPPGTHSPLHF
many	.	TRBV7-6	TRBJ2-5	TGTGCCAGCAGTAGGGTCCAGGAGACCCAGTACTTC	CASSRVQETQYF
.	TRBD1	TRBV6-5	TRBJ1-1	TGTGCCAGCAGTTACGCGAAGACAGGGATGAACACTGAAGCTTTCTTT	CASSYAKTGMNTEAFF
few	.	TRBV7-9	TRBJ2-5	TGTGCCAGCAGCTTTACGGCTAAAGAGACCCAGTACTTC	CASSFTAKETQYF
.	.	TRBV7-9	TRBJ1-1	TGTGCCAGCAGCTTCCCCAGCCTCGGGGACACTGAAGCTTTCTTT	CASSFPSLGDTEAFF
many	TRBD1	TRBV4-1	TRBJ2-1	TGCGCCAGCAGCCGGGACAGGGCTTACAATGAGCAGTTCTTC	CASSRDRAYNEQFF
.	TRBD1	TRBV29-1	TRBJ2-7	TGCAGCGTTGAGGGACAGGGCGTCGCCTACGAGCAGTACTTC	CSVEGQGVAYEQYF
.	.	TRBV7-6	TRBJ1-1	TGTGCCAGCAGCTTAGAGGGGCTGCTGAGGACTGAAGCTTTCTTT	CASSLEGLLRTEAFF
.	.	TRBV10-1	TRBJ2-5	TGCGCCAGCAGTGATCGAAGAGGGGAAGAGACCCAGTACTTC	CASSDRRGEETQYF
many	.	TRBV20-1	TRBJ2-1	TGCAGTGCTAGAGTTGTAGTTGAGCAGTTCTTC	CSARVVVEQFF
.	.	TRBV29-1	TRBJ2-3	TGCAGCGGTGGACGGGGCACAGATACGCAGTATTTT	CSGGRGTDTQYF
few	.	TRBV5-6	TRBJ1-2	TGTGCCAGCAGCTTGGAGCAGTATGGCTACACCTTC	CASSLEQYGYTF
.	.	TRBV4-1	TRBJ2-7	TGCGCCAGCAGCCGGGGACCGCTTACCTACGAGCAGTACTTC	CASSRGPLTYEQYF
.	TRBD1	TRBV7-9	TRBJ1-5	TGTGCCAGCAGCTTAGGTTTGGGACAGGCTGGTCAGCCCCAGCATTTT	CASSLGLGQAGQPQHF
.	TRBD1	TRBV5-6	TRBJ1-1	TGTGCCAGCAGCGCGGACAGGGTGACGCCTGAAGCTTTCTTT	CASSADRVTPEAFF
.	.	TRBV12-3/TRBV12-4	TRBJ1-5	TGTGCCAGCAGTTTAGAGGGGGTAATAAATCAGCCCCAGCATTTT	CASSLEGVINQPQHF
many	TRBD1	TRBV6-6	TRBJ1-1	TGTGCCAGCAGTAAGCAGGGACAGGGACCTGAAGCTTTCTTT	CASSKQGQGPEAFF
.	.	TRBV29-1	TRBJ2-1	TGCAGCGTTGAAAGGCCTGAGCAGTTCTTC	CSVERPEQFF
few	.	TRBV3-1	TRBJ2-3	TGTGCCAGCCATCACTATGGCACTAGCACAGATACGCAGTATTTT	CASHHYGTSTDTQYF
.	.	TRBV3-2	TRBJ1-6	TGTGCCAGCAGCCAAGACCATAATTCACCCCTCCACTTT	CASSQDHNSPLHF
many	TRBD1	TRBV2	TRBJ2-3	TGTGCCAGCAGGGCGACAGGGGAGGCGCAGTATTTT	CASRATGEAQYF
.	.	TRBV5-6	TRBJ2-2	TGTGCCAGCAGCTTCAGTCCTATGGGAACCGGGGAGCTGTTTTTT	CASSFSPMGTGELFF
many	TRBD2	TRBV6-4	TRBJ2-1	TGTGCCAGCAGTGACTCCTTAGCGGGGGGTACAAATGAGCAGTTCTTC	CASSDSLAGGTNEQFF
many	TRBD1	TRBV7-9	TRBJ2-7	TGTGCCAGCAGCTCCCCGGACAGGCTCTCCTACGAGCAGTACTTC	CASSSPDRLSYEQYF
.	.	TRBV3-1	TRBJ1-1	TGTGCCAGCAGCCAAGATAAGACTGAAGCTTTCTTT	CASSQDKTEAFF
.	.	TRBV11-2	TRBJ2-3	TGTGCCAGCAGCTTGCGAAGTGACTACCTAACCAGCACAGATACGCAGTATTTT	CASSLRSDYLTSTDTQYF
few	.	TRBV6-5	TRBJ2-3	TGTGCCAGCGCATCTCTAGGGGGACAATACACAGATACGCAGTATTTT	CASASLGGQYTDTQYF
.	.	TRBV11-2	TRBJ1-2	TGTGCCAGCAGCCAAGGACGGAATTATGGCTACACCTTC	CASSQGRNYGYTF
many	.	TRBV20-1	TRBJ1-5	TGCAGTGCTAGGCAAGACAGTTATAGCAATCAGCCCCAGCATTTT	CSARQDSYSNQPQHF
.	.	TRBV11-2	TRBJ2-7	TGTGCCAGCAGCTCCCTCAAGAAGGGCTACGAGCAGTACTTC	CASSSLKKGYEQYF
few	TRBD2	TRBV9	TRBJ2-4	TGTGCCAGCAGCACCTCGCGGGGGGTTGGCAAAAACATTCAGTACTTC	CASSTSRGVGKNIQYF
.	.	TRBV12-3/TRBV12-4	TRBJ1-1	TGTGCCAGCAGTTTAAGGGGGACACCGAACACTGAAGCTTTCTTT	CASSLRGTPNTEAFF
.	TRBD1	TRBV7-8	TRBJ1-4	TGTGCCTCACTATCAGGGACAGGGGATGAAAAACTGTTTTTT	CASLSGTGDEKLFF
few	TRBD1	TRBV24-1	TRBJ2-1	TGTGCCACCAGTGACTACACAGGGGCTGAGCAGTTCTTC	CATSDYTGAEQFF
.	TRBD2	TRBV20-1	TRBJ2-1	TGCAGTGCTAGGGGGAGACCGGGACTACGAGTTTACAATGAGCAGTTCTTC	CSARGRPGLRVYNEQFF
.	.	TRBV9	TRBJ2-1	TGTGCCAGCAGCCCTGCGGGGAATGAGCAGTTCTTC	CASSPAGNEQFF
few	.	TRBV12-3/TRBV12-4	TRBJ2-2	TGTGCCACCCCGCAGCACAGCGCGAACACCGGGGAGCTGTTTTTT	CATPQHSANTGELFF
.	TRBD1	TRBV4-3	TRBJ2-3	TGCGCCAGCAGCCAGAGGACAGGGTGGACAGATACGCAGTATTTT	CASSQRTGWTDTQYF
many	TRBD1	TRBV7-9	TRBJ1-1	TGTGCCAGCAGCCTGACAGGGGATGAAGCTTTCTTT	CASSLTGDEAFF
few	.	TRBV6-2/TRBV6-3	TRBJ1-1	TGTGCCAGCAGCCGGATGTACACTGAAGCTTTCTTT	CASSRMYTEAFF
many	TRBD1	TRBV5-4	TRBJ2-3	TGTGCCAGCAGCCCGACAGGGGGCGTTACAGATACGCAGTATTTT	CASSPTGGVTDTQYF
.	TRBD2	TRBV11-2	TRBJ2-3	TGTGCCAGCAGCCAACGGGGGGTCCACACAGATACGCAGTATTTT	CASSQRGVHTDTQYF
.	.	TRBV4-3	TRBJ1-2	TGCGCCAGCAGCCAAACAGGGCTAGACGGCTACACCTTC	CASSQTGLDGYTF
.	.	TRBV7-9	TRBJ1-2	TGTGCCAGCAGCTTAGCGTCGGGGCTTAGTGCGGGGACTGTTAACTATGGCTACACCTTC	CASSLASGLSAGTVNYGYTF
.	TRBD2	TRBV3-1	TRBJ2-1	TGTGCCAGCAGCCAAGTCTGGACTAGGAATGAGCAGTTCTTC	CASSQVWTRNEQFF
many	TRBD1	TRBV6-5	TRBJ2-2	TGTGCCAGCAGTTACCGGGACAGGGGTACCGGGGAGCTGTTTTTT	CASSYRDRGTGELFF
.	.	TRBV7-7	TRBJ2-2	TGTGCCAGCAGCTTATTACCATCGGGGTCCGGGGAGCTGTTTTTT	CASSLLPSGSGELFF
many	TRBD1	TRBV7-9	TRBJ1-2	TGTGCCAGCAGCTCCAGACAGGGGGCGCGAAACTATGGCTACACCTTC	CASSSRQGARNYGYTF
.	TRBD1	TRBV13	TRBJ1-4	TGTGCCAGCAGCTGGACAGGTTATAATGAAAAACTGTTTTTT	CASSWTGYNEKLFF
.	.	TRBV7-2	TRBJ1-1	TGTGCCAGCAGCTCTCCAATCTACAGGGATGGGAACACTGAAGCTTTCTTT	CASSSPIYRDGNTEAFF
few	.	TRBV4-3	TRBJ2-5	TGCGCCAGCAGCCGCGGATCCTTGGGCGAGACCCAGTACTTC	CASSRGSLGETQYF
few	.	TRBV5-1	TRBJ2-1	TGCGCCAGCAGCCCCCAGGGTTACTCCTACAATGAGCAGTTCTTC	CASSPQGYSYNEQFF
many	.	TRBV27	TRBJ2-5	TGTGCCAGCAGTTCCCACCCCCAAGAGACCCAGTACTTC	CASSSHPQETQYF
.	.	TRBV25-1	TRBJ2-1	TGTGCCAGCAGTGAAGCAGGGAGACGCAATGAGCAGTTCTTC	CASSEAGRRNEQFF
few	.	TRBV4-3	TRBJ2-1	TGCGCCAGCAGCCAAGAGGGGGGCCTAGTTTACAATGAGCAGTTCTTC	CASSQEGGLVYNEQFF